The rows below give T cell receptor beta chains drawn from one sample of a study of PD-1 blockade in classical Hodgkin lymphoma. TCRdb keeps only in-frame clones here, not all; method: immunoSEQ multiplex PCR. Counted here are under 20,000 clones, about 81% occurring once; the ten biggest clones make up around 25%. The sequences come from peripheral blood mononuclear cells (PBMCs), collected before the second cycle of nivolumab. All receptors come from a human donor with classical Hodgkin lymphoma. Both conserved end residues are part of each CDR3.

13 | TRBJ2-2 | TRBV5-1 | CASSLSYTGELFF
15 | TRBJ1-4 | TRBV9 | CASSAYGTAGEKLFF
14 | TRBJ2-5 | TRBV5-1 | CASSVWDRGVTQYF
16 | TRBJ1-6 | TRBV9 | CASSVEGAGGGSPLHF
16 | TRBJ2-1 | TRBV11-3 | CASSLETSGGLGKQFF
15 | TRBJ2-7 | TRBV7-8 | CASSLENPGTTEQYF
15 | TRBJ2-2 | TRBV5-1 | CASTLMGGLAGELFF
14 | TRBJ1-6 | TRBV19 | CATNGGEEVSPLHF
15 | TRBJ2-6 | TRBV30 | CAWSAVLSGANVLTF
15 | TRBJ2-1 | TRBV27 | CASSSGTGGLDEQFF
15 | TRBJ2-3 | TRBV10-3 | CATLGTGGGTDTQYF
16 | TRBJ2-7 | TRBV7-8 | CASREPGGTGGDEQYF
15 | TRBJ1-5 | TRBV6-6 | CASSVRAASNQPQHF
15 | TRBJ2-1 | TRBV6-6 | CASSYHQDRDNEQFF
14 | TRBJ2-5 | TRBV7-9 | CASRPGQGFETQYF
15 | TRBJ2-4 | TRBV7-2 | CASSFAGTAGNIQYF
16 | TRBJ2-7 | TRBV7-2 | CASMVSSNVWAYEQYF
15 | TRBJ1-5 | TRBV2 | CASSEPEGRSQPQHF
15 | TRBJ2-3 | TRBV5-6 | CASNHNSVDTDTQYF
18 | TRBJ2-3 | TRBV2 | CASSERLTVLLWGDTQYF
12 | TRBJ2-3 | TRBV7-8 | CASSPGGDTQYF
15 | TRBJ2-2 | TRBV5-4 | CASSLWTGSTGELFF
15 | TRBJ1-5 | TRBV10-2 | CASASGGAGSQPQHF
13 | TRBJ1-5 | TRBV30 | CAWNGGLGQPQHF
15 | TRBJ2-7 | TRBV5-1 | CASSWEPAGGREQYF
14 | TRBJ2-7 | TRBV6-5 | CASSFGTATSEQYF
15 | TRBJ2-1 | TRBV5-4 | CASSTRGRRYNEQFF
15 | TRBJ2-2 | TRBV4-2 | CASSQDRPLTGELFF
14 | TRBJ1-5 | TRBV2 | CASSDQRGNQPQHF
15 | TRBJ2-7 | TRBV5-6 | CATSAIGEASYEQYF
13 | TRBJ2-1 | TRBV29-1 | CSAKVTSGDEQFF
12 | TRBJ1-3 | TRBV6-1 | CASSELSHTIYF
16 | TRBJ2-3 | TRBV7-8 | CASSSHNGGSTDTQYF
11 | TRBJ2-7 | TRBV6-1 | CAGRFRDEQYF
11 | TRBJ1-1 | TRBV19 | CASSISGRAFF
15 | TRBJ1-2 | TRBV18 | CASSRRDRVGYGYTF
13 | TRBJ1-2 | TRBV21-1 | CASSPRGRKSYTF
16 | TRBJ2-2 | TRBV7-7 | CASSPGRVLNTGELFF
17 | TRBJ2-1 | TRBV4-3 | CASSQEGGRSSYNEQFF
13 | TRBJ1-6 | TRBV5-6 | CASRAGGDSPLHF
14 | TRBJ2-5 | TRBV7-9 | CASSLGQDQETQYF
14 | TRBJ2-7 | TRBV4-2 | CASSQEREGYEQYF
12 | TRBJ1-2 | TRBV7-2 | CASNEGRYGYTF
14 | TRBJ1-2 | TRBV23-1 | CASSHRVWEPGYTF
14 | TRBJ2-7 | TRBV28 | CASRLSGGSDEQYF
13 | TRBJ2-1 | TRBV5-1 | CASSLVVVNEQFF